This T cell receptor beta chain stems from a study of CD8+ T cells in alopecia areata. Regarding the study as a whole: There was only one nonresponder, so it was unclear how baseline CD8+ expansion relates to response.

Remarks on this clone: The antigen remains undetermined.

Treatment reported: oral pan-JAK inhibitor, 5-10 mg twice daily. RNA, once extracted, was reverse transcribed into cDNA for use as the sequencing template. Clones were sequenced by immunoSEQ multiplex PCR, and TCRdb holds only the in-frame ones, with some missing. The sample holds roughly 100,000 clones; 86% are singletons and the top ten take approximately 12%. The receptor was derived from a human donor with alopecia areata. This specimen consisted of CD8+ T cells sorted from blood, obtained at week 34, from a patient treated with tofacitinib.

The CDR3 protein is CASSLATYEQYF. The CDR3 DNA follows: TGTGCCAGCAGCTTGGCCACTTACGAGCAGTACTTC. The V and J genes are TRBV5-6 and TRBJ2-7; D is undetermined. Germline V gene sequence: CDR1 SGHDT, CDR2 YYEEEE. This CDR3 is built from 12 residues. Trimming took 0 bases from V and 4 from J, leaving 5 bases between them.